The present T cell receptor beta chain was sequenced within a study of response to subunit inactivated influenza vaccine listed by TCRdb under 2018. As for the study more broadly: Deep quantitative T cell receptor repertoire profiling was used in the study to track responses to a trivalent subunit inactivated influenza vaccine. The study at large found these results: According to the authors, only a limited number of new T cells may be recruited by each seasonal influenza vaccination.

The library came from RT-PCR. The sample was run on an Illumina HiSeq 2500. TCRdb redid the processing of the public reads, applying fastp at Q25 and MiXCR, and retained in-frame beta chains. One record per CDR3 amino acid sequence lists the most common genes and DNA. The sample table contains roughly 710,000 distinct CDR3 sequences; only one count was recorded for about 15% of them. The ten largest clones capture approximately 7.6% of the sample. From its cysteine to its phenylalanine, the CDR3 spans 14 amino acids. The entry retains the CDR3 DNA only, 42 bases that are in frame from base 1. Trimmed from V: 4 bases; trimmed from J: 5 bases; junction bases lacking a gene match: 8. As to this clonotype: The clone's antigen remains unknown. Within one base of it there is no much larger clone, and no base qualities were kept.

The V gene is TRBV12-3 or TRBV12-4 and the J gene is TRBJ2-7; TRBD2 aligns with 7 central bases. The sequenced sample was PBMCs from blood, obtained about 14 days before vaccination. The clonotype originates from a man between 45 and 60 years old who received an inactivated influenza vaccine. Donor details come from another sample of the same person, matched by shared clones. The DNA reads TGTGCCAGCAGTTCCGCCGGGACTAAAAACGAGCAGTACTTC. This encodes CASSSAGTKNEQYF.